These 12 T cell receptor beta chains originate from one sample sequenced in a study of blood T cell repertoires in COVID-19. Clones were sequenced by immunoSEQ multiplex PCR, and TCRdb holds only the in-frame ones, with some missing. The repertoire consists of hundreds of thousands of clones, with more than 70% occurring once and the leading ten covering around 4.5%. The sequencing sample was made of PBMCs or T cells enriched from blood (not recorded which). These receptor sequences come from a man aged 30-40 years with acute COVID-19.

J is TRBJ2-2 and V is TRBV12-3 or TRBV12-4; weak D call: TRBD2 (5 bases). CDR3 length: 13 residues. Between the trimmed V and J ends, which lost 7 bases and 2 bases, there was a span of 8 bases. The chain's CDR3 is CASKSGNTGELFF. CDR3 DNA: TGTGCCAGCAAAAGCGGTAACACCGGGGAGCTGTTTTTT.

This clone was counted once. The chain has TRBV3-1 (or the pseudogene TRBV3-2) and TRBJ1-1; 8 nucleotides agree with TRBD1. This CDR3 contains 15 residues. Germline CDR1 reads LGHDT; CDR2 reads YNNKEL (reference sequence). Trimming took 4 bases from V and 0 from J; bases not matched to a gene: 4. CDR3 sequence reads: CASSRGQGVNTEAFF. The CDR3 DNA sequence: TGTGCCAGCAGCCGCGGACAGGGCGTGAACACTGAAGCTTTCTTT.

The CDR3 loop is CAWMERAVHYGYTF. The DNA for the CDR3 is TGTGCCTGGATGGAGAGGGCGGTCCACTATGGCTACACCTTC. This rearrangement joins TRBV30 to TRBJ1-2; D gene unclear. The CDR3 covers 14 residues. V was shortened by 4 bases and J by 3 bases, with 15 bases between the two germline ends. Germline V gives CDR1 GTSNPN, CDR2 SVGIG (reference sequence).

This rearrangement joins TRBV10-1 to TRBJ2-2, with D possibly matching TRBD1 (6 bases). The CDR3 totals 17 residues. Germline CDR1 WNHNN, CDR2 SYGVQD (reference sequence). V was pared by 2 bases and J by 0 bases, with 13 bases between. CDR3: CASSEDRLISNTGELFF. The CDR3 bases are TGCGCCAGCAGTGAGGACAGGCTAATTTCGAACACCGGGGAGCTGTTTTTT.

This chain joins TRBV10-3 and TRBJ2-7; 10 positions agree with TRBD2. Germline V lookup: CDR1 ENHRY, CDR2 SYGVKD. This CDR3 is 15 amino acids long. Unmatched junction bases numbered 9, after V lost 6 bases and J lost 4 bases. CDR3 residues: CAISAPGLAKYEQYF. Written as DNA, the CDR3 is TGTGCCATCAGCGCCCCGGGACTAGCGAAGTACGAGCAGTACTTC.

This sequence joins TRBV11-3 and TRBJ2-1; the D gene is possibly TRBD2 (6 bases). This CDR3 is 17 amino acids long. V was shortened by 5 bases and J by 6 bases, with 23 bases between the two germline ends. The germline CDR1 and CDR2 sequences are SGHNT and YENEEA. CDR3 amino acids: CASSQTIRGLKVNEQFF. The CDR3 region has the DNA TGTGCCAGCAGCCAGACGATTCGGGGGTTAAAAGTCAATGAGCAGTTCTTC. Full variable domain (rest looked up from reference TRBV11-3 and TRBJ2-1): EAGVVQSPRYKIIEKKQPVAFWCNPISGHNTLYWYLQNLGQGPELLIRYENEEAVDDSQLPKDRFSAERLKGVDSTLKIQPAELGDSAVYLCASSQTIRGLKVNEQFFGPGTRLTVL.

The chain employs TRBV11-1 and TRBJ2-6; 7 bases are a match to TRBD1. The CDR3 runs to 15 residues. CDR1 and CDR2 from the germline V gene are SGHAT and FQDESV (reference sequence). Losses at the gene ends were 4 bases for V and 2 bases for J; bases not matched to a gene: 2. CDR3 in amino acids: CASSSQGAGANVLTF. CDR3 DNA: TGTGCCAGCAGCTCTCAGGGGGCTGGGGCCAACGTCCTGACTTTC.

The genes are TRBV28 and TRBJ1-2; 9 bases are shared with TRBD1. The CDR3 is made up of 15 amino acids. The V gene end was trimmed by 4 bases and the J gene end by 5 bases; junction bases not matched to a gene: 8. Germline V gene data show CDR1 as MDHEN and CDR2 as SYDVKM. CDR3 protein: CASSSLGQGGYGYTF. The CDR3, as DNA: TGTGCCAGCAGTTCCCTGGGACAGGGAGGGTATGGCTACACCTTC.

This sequence joins TRBV6-2 or TRBV6-3 and TRBJ2-7; D call uncertain. Trimming removed 2 bases at V and 3 bases at J, with 11 bases between. The CDR3 loop spans 14 amino acids. Germline assignment: CDR1 MNHEY and CDR2 SVGEGT. In nucleotides, the CDR3 is TGTGCCAGCAGTTACGGCGGCAATGGCTACGAGCAGTACTTC. Encoded protein: CASSYGGNGYEQYF.

This rearrangement joins TRBV6-5 to TRBJ1-6, with D tentatively TRBD1 (6 bases). V lost 0 bases to trimming and J lost 8 bases, with 11 bases between them. The CDR3 runs 15 residues. Germline V lookup: CDR1 MNHEY, CDR2 SVGAGI. CDR3 bases: TGTGCCAGCAGTTACTCGATAGGGGGAGATTCACCCCTCCACTTT. Encoded protein: CASSYSIGGDSPLHF.

The chain recombines TRBV19 with TRBJ1-6, with D unclear. Germline CDR1 is LNHDA and CDR2 is SQIVND (reference sequence). The CDR3 loop spans 13 amino acids. Trimming removed 7 bases at V and 5 bases at J, with 9 bases between. In DNA form, the CDR3 reads TGTGCCAGTAAACTAAAGCATAATTCACCCCTCCACTTT. Its translation: CASKLKHNSPLHF.

The chain employs TRBV6-5 and TRBJ2-7; tentative D call: TRBD2 (5 bases). The CDR3 extends over 13 amino acids. V shed 6 bases and J shed 3 bases, with 12 bases lying between them. Germline lookup yields CDR1 MNHEY and CDR2 SVGAGI. CDR3 sequence: CASRLGLLYEQYF. The DNA for the CDR3 is TGTGCCAGCAGGTTAGGACTTCTCTACGAGCAGTACTTC.